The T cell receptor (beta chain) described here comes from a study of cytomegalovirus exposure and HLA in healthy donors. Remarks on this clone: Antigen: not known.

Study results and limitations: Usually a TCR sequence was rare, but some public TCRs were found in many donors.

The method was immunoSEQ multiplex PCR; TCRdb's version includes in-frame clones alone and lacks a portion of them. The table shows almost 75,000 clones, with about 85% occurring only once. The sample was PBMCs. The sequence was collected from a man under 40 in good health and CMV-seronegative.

This CDR3 reads CASSETVVIDNEQFF. DNA of the CDR3: TGTGCCAGCAGTGAGACAGTAGTTATCGACAATGAGCAGTTCTTC. This chain joins TRBV2 and TRBJ2-1; D is possibly TRBD1 (5 bases). The CDR3 is made up of 15 amino acids. The germline gives CDR1 SNHLY, CDR2 FYNNEI. The germline V and J ends were trimmed by 3 bases and 5 bases, with 14 bases remaining between them. Full variable domain (rest looked up from reference TRBV2 and TRBJ2-1): EPEVTQTPSHQVTQMGQEVILRCVPISNHLYFYWYRQILGQKVEFLVSFYNNEISEKSEIFDDQFSVERPDGSNFTLKIRSTKLEDSAMYFCASSETVVIDNEQFFGPGTRLTVL.